This TCR beta chain was sequenced for a study of vaccination and CD4 T cells after COVID-19. This CDR3 spans 16 amino acids. Trimming shortened V by 3 bases and J by 0 bases, and 12 bases separated the two germline ends. Treatment: approximately nine-day PBMC culture with coronavirus spike peptide pools or control peptides (ViraFEST assay). Investigators obtained the unexposed donor's CD4+ T cells before the COVID-19 pandemic (2011-2018). Study-wide results and limits: Convalescent patients displayed spike mono-reactivity in 304 of 307 vaccine-specific clones.

This clonotype has a handful of counts. The antigen remains unidentified. Sequenced with the Oncomine TCR Beta short-read assay was DNA taken from cultured CD4+ T cells. In TCRdb, the PCR reads were re-called with MiXCR into one record per CDR3 protein. Of about 9,500 distinct CDR3 sequences in the sample, 48% were seen once. V and J are TRBV12-3 or TRBV12-4 and TRBJ2-1; D may be TRBD2 (5 bases). This TCR came from a human donor in good health. Sequenced sample: CD4+ T cells from blood, cultured in vitro. The CDR3 protein is CASSFPSGSSYNEQFF. The CDR3 DNA reads TGTGCCAGCAGTTTCCCCAGCGGCTCCTCCTACAATGAGCAGTTCTTC.